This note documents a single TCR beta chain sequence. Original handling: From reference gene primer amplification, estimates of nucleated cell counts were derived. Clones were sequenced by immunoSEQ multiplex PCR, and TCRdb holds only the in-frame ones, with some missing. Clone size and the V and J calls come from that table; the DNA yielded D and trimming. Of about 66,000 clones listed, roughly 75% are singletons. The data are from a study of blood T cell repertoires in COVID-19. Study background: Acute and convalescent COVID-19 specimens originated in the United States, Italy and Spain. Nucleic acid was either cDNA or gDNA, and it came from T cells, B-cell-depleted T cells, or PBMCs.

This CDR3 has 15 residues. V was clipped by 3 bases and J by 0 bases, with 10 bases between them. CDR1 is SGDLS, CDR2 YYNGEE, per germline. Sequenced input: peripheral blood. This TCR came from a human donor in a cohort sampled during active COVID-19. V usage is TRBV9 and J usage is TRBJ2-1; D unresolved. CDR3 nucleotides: TGTGCCAGCAGCGGACAAGAGAGCTCCTACAATGAGCAGTTCTTC. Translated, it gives CASSGQESSYNEQFF.